The rows below give T cell receptor beta chains drawn from one sample of a study of PD-L1 blockade in urothelial cancer. Produced via immunoSEQ multiplex PCR; TCRdb's table is partial and in-frame only. The sample holds about 82,000 clones, roughly 82% seen once. This material consisted of PBMCs, taken around atezolizumab (anti-PD-L1) treatment. These receptor sequences come from a man in his sixties or seventies with urothelial cancer. Each CDR3 is given with its conserved first and last residue. Fields, in order: J gene, V gene, clone size, D gene, CDR3 protein, CDR3 DNA. A D gene is named only where the DNA matches it firmly. Clone size appears in some rows only: once, few, many, or a class for an expanded clone.

>TRBJ2-3|TRBV5-1|NA|TRBD1
CASSLGRTGGTDTQYF
TGCGCCAGCAGCTTGGGGCGGACAGGGGGCACAGATACGCAGTATTTT
>TRBJ1-2|TRBV5-1|NA|NA
CASSLGWGDDYGYTF
TGCGCCAGCAGCTTGGGTTGGGGGGACGACTATGGCTACACCTTC
>TRBJ1-3|TRBV5-6|NA|NA
CASSPGAGNTIYF
TGTGCCAGCTCACCAGGGGCTGGAAACACCATATATTTT
>TRBJ2-7|TRBV28|NA|NA
CASSFPPPRQYF
TGTGCCAGCAGTTTCCCCCCCCCGCGGCAGTACTTC
>TRBJ1-5|TRBV4-1|NA|TRBD1
CASSQADRENQPQHF
TGCGCCAGCAGCCAAGCGGACAGGGAGAATCAGCCCCAGCATTTT
>TRBJ2-1|TRBV5-1|NA|NA
CASSLDSGGDEQFF
TGCGCCAGCAGCTTGGATTCGGGGGGCGATGAGCAGTTCTTC
>TRBJ2-3|TRBV23-1|NA|NA
CASSPISRCTDTQYF
TGCGCCAGCAGTCCCATTTCTAGGTGCACAGATACGCAGTATTTT
>TRBJ1-6|TRBV10-2|few|NA
CASRAGEGSPLHF
TGCGCCAGCCGAGCAGGGGAAGGTTCACCCCTCCACTTT
>TRBJ2-7|TRBV2|few|TRBD2
CASTGRLAGGLDEQYF
TGTGCCAGCACCGGGCGGCTAGCGGGGGGGCTTGACGAGCAGTACTTC
>TRBJ2-1|TRBV19|NA|NA
CASSIDLSSGDYYNEQFF
TGTGCCAGTAGTATAGATCTTTCTTCGGGGGATTACTACAATGAGCAGTTCTTC
>TRBJ1-3|TRBV6-5|NA|NA
CASREGLRNTIYF
TGTGCCAGCCGTGAGGGCTTGAGGAACACCATATATTTT
>TRBJ2-7|TRBV5-4|NA|NA
CASSLGGASSYKQYF
TGTGCCAGCAGCTTGGGGGGAGCCTCCTCCTACAAGCAGTACTTC
>TRBJ2-1|TRBV10-3|NA|NA
CAISEYNNEQFF
TGTGCCATCAGTGAGTATAACAATGAGCAGTTCTTC
>TRBJ2-7|TRBV13|NA|NA
CASSSTYYEQYF
TGTGCCAGCAGCTCCACCTACTACGAGCAGTACTTC
>TRBJ1-4|TRBV5-1|NA|NA
CASSPSPAGINEKLFF
TGCGCCAGCAGCCCTTCCCCGGCAGGCATTAATGAAAAACTGTTTTTT
>TRBJ2-5|TRBV4-1|once|NA
CASRDMGQETQYF
TGCGCCAGCAGGGACATGGGGCAAGAGACCCAGTACTTC
>TRBJ2-1|TRBV7-2|NA|TRBD1
CASSLAQGVKFF
TGTGCCAGCAGCTTAGCCCAGGGGGTGAAGTTCTTC
>TRBJ2-3|TRBV9|NA|TRBD2
CASSAGTSSSPDTDTQYF
TGTGCCAGCAGCGCCGGGACTAGCTCATCACCTGACACAGATACGCAGTATTTT
>TRBJ1-6|TRBV7-2|NA|NA
CASSLDRNNSPLHF
TGTGCCAGCAGCTTAGACAGAAATAATTCACCCCTCCACTTT
>TRBJ2-5|TRBV11-2|NA|NA
CASSLGLASQETQYF
TGTGCCAGCAGCTTAGGGCTTGCCTCCCAAGAGACCCAGTACTTC
>TRBJ2-1|TRBV7-9|NA|NA
CASSPTGYNEQFF
TGTGCCAGCAGCCCCACAGGGTACAATGAGCAGTTCTTC
>TRBJ1-5|TRBV19|NA|NA
CASSISGSVGLRPQHF
TGTGCCAGTAGTATTTCCGGTTCCGTGGGGCTTCGGCCCCAGCATTTT
>TRBJ1-4|TRBV9|few|NA
CASSVQGGLGNEKLFF
TGTGCCAGCAGCGTACAGGGCGGATTGGGTAATGAAAAACTGTTTTTT
>TRBJ1-1|TRBV15|NA|NA
CATSRLREAFF
TGTGCCACCAGCAGACTACGCGAAGCTTTCTTT
>TRBJ2-3|TRBV7-3|once|TRBD2
CASSPSGAWRGGNTQYF
TGTGCCAGCAGCCCGAGCGGAGCTTGGCGGGGGGGTAATACGCAGTATTTT
>TRBJ1-2|TRBV6-5|NA|TRBD1
CASSYSSGAGGHGYTF
TGTGCCAGCAGTTACTCTTCCGGCGCAGGGGGACATGGCTACACCTTC
>TRBJ1-2|TRBV6-1|NA|NA
CASSEFGRGKGYTF
TGTGCCAGCAGTGAATTCGGTAGAGGGAAGGGCTACACCTTC
>TRBJ1-1|TRBV6-6|NA|TRBD1
CASNPIGGRDTEAFF
TGTGCCAGCAACCCAATAGGGGGCAGGGACACTGAAGCTTTCTTT
>TRBJ1-2|TRBV27|NA|NA
CASSLSVGGYGYTF
TGTGCCAGCAGTTTATCGGTCGGGGGCTATGGCTACACCTTC
>TRBJ1-6|TRBV7-9|few|NA
CASSSPQGRSPLHF
TGTGCCAGCAGCTCTCCCCAGGGTAGATCACCCCTCCACTTT
>TRBJ2-7|TRBV12-5|once|TRBD1
CASGLERTGADEQYF
TGTGCTAGTGGTTTGGAACGGACAGGGGCGGACGAGCAGTACTTC
>TRBJ2-5|TRBV6-5|NA|TRBD2
CASSSPTSGVGETQYF
TGTGCCAGCAGTTCCCCGACTAGCGGGGTGGGTGAGACCCAGTACTTC
>TRBJ2-1|TRBV5-4|once|NA
CASSLELGSYNEQFF
TGTGCCAGCAGCTTGGAACTAGGTTCCTACAATGAGCAGTTCTTC
>TRBJ2-2|TRBV4-2|NA|NA
CASSQDNTNTGELFF
TGTGCCAGCAGCCAAGATAACACGAACACCGGGGAGCTGTTTTTT
>TRBJ2-1|TRBV7-2|few|TRBD2
CASSLVAGEWNEQFF
TGTGCCAGCAGCTTAGTAGCGGGAGAGTGGAATGAGCAGTTCTTC
>TRBJ1-4|TRBV4-1|few|NA
CASSQVMSATNEKLFF
TGCGCCAGCAGCCAAGTAATGAGTGCAACTAATGAAAAACTGTTTTTT
>TRBJ1-3|TRBV6-1|NA|NA
CASSAARGGSGNTIYF
TGTGCCAGCAGTGCTGCCAGGGGCGGCTCTGGAAACACCATATATTTT
>TRBJ2-7|TRBV6-1|NA|TRBD1
CASTREGTGGFEQYF
TGTGCCAGCACCCGGGAGGGGACAGGGGGTTTCGAGCAGTACTTC
>TRBJ1-3|TRBV13|NA|NA
CASSFRGGNTIYF
TGTGCCAGCAGCTTCCGGGGTGGAAACACCATATATTTT